This is a list of T cell receptor beta chains from one sample in a study of shared clonotypes between healthy human individuals. Assay used: immunoSEQ multiplex PCR; TCRdb lists only in-frame clones, some missing. The sample contains some 2 million clones, 85% to 95% of which appear only once. The sequencing input was naive CD4+ T cells sorted from blood. The source of these receptors is a man younger than 30 in good health. CDR3s include the opening cysteine and the closing phenylalanine or tryptophan. D genes are given only for firm matches. The listing skips clone size in some rows; elsewhere it reads once, few, many or a size class.

cdr3_length j_call d_call clone_size v_call cdr3_aa cdr3_nt
16 TRBJ2-3 TRBD2 once TRBV6-1 CASSERGGRVSDTQYF TGTGCCAGCAGTGAAAGGGGCGGGAGGGTTTCAGATACGCAGTATTTT
13 TRBJ1-2 . . TRBV5-6 CASSLNRNYGYTF TGTGCCAGCAGCTTGAACAGGAACTATGGCTACACCTTC
14 TRBJ1-5 . . TRBV10-3 CAISVGGASQPQHF TGTGCCATCAGTGTAGGAGGGGCTTCACAGCCCCAGCATTTT
14 TRBJ1-3 TRBD1 . TRBV28 CASSFWDRGNTIYF TGTGCCAGCAGTTTCTGGGACAGGGGGAACACCATATATTTT
15 TRBJ2-7 TRBD1 . TRBV28 CASSLGQGRTYEQYF TGTGCCAGCAGTCTAGGACAGGGGCGAACCTACGAGCAGTACTTC
13 TRBJ1-4 . . TRBV18 CASSVVGGEKLFF TGTGCCAGCTCAGTGGTGGGAGGTGAAAAACTGTTTTTT
14 TRBJ2-7 . . TRBV7-2 CASSVGLIPYEQYF TGTGCCAGCAGCGTGGGACTTATCCCCTACGAGCAGTACTTC
15 TRBJ2-1 TRBD1 . TRBV7-3 CASSLRGQGNNEQFF TGTGCCAGCAGCTTAAGAGGACAGGGGAACAATGAGCAGTTCTTC
14 TRBJ1-2 . . TRBV7-8 CASSLERGGYGYTF TGTGCCAGCAGCTTAGAGCGGGGTGGCTATGGCTACACCTTC
13 TRBJ1-1 TRBD1 . TRBV2 CASTGQGVAEAFF TGTGCCAGCACCGGACAGGGGGTTGCTGAAGCTTTCTTT
15 TRBJ2-3 TRBD2 . TRBV30 CAWSVSAGGLDTQYF TGTGCCTGGAGTGTCTCAGCGGGGGGACTGGATACGCAGTATTTT
14 TRBJ2-1 . . TRBV7-2 CASSRTYTYNEQFF TGTGCCAGCAGCCGGACATACACCTACAATGAGCAGTTCTTC
15 TRBJ2-7 . . TRBV6-1 CASSEGGRSLDEQYF TGTGCCAGCAGTGAAGGGGGTAGGAGTTTGGACGAGCAGTACTTC
13 TRBJ1-5 . . TRBV7-2 CASSSGSGQPQHF TGTGCCAGCAGCTCAGGGTCGGGTCAGCCCCAGCATTTT
17 TRBJ1-4 TRBD1 once TRBV11-1 CASSLGPGTGTEEKLFF TGTGCCAGCAGCTTAGGTCCCGGGACAGGGACGGAAGAAAAACTGTTTTTT
11 TRBJ2-5 . . TRBV10-3 CAIAGSGTQYF TGTGCCATAGCGGGCAGTGGGACCCAGTACTTC
15 TRBJ1-1 . . TRBV28 CASSPQGPAVAEAFF TGTGCCAGCAGTCCCCAGGGACCGGCGGTCGCTGAAGCTTTCTTT
13 TRBJ2-3 . . TRBV18 CASSPGASDTQYF TGTGCCAGCTCACCGGGGGCCTCAGATACGCAGTATTTT
16 TRBJ2-7 TRBD1 once TRBV5-1 CASSLEVTGGSYEQYF TGCGCCAGCAGCTTGGAAGTAACAGGGGGGTCCTACGAGCAGTACTTC
14 TRBJ1-5 . . TRBV6-5 CASSYSESNQPQHF TGTGCCAGCAGTTACTCGGAAAGCAATCAGCCCCAGCATTTT
14 TRBJ2-5 . once TRBV28 CASSFRGLGETQYF TGTGCCAGCAGTTTTAGGGGGTTAGGGGAGACCCAGTACTTC
14 TRBJ1-2 . . TRBV28 CASVGGVPNYGYTF TGTGCCAGCGTTGGGGGGGTCCCTAACTATGGCTACACCTTC
17 TRBJ1-6 TRBD1 . TRBV30 CAWSLDRTGSSKSPLHF TGTGCCTGGAGTCTTGATCGGACAGGATCAAGCAAATCACCCCTCCACTTT
15 TRBJ1-4 TRBD1 once TRBV6-6 CASSDTGQGMEKLFF TGTGCCAGCAGTGATACCGGACAGGGGATGGAAAAACTGTTTTTT
13 TRBJ2-7 TRBD1 once TRBV19 CASKEQGAYEQYF TGTGCCAGTAAAGAACAGGGGGCCTACGAGCAGTACTTC
13 TRBJ1-2 . . TRBV5-4 CASSLGRLYGYTF TGTGCCAGCAGCTTGGGACGCCTCTATGGCTACACCTTC
18 TRBJ1-4 TRBD1 . TRBV25-1 CASSSLAGTGGAVGKLFF TGTGCCAGCAGCTCTCTCGCCGGGACAGGGGGCGCCGTTGGAAAACTGTTTTTT
15 TRBJ1-5 . . TRBV5-5 CASSLAGPGNQPQHF TGTGCCAGCAGCTTGGCCGGTCCGGGGAATCAGCCCCAGCATTTT
19 TRBJ1-4 . . TRBV6-1 CASSENGRRLGATNEKLFF TGTGCCAGCAGTGAAAACGGGCGGCGCCTCGGGGCAACTAATGAAAAACTGTTTTTT
14 TRBJ2-7 TRBD1 . TRBV29-1 CSVGQGGNSYEQYF TGCAGCGTTGGACAGGGGGGGAACTCCTACGAGCAGTACTTC
16 TRBJ1-2 . . TRBV30 CAWSVRRGSTNYGYTF TGTGCCTGGAGTGTACGGAGGGGATCTACTAACTATGGCTACACCTTC
12 TRBJ1-1 . . TRBV25-1 CASSYGNTEAFF TGTGCCAGCAGTTATGGGAACACTGAAGCTTTCTTT
14 TRBJ1-1 . . TRBV6-6 CASSTTPGHTEAFF TGTGCCAGCAGCACTACCCCCGGCCACACTGAAGCTTTCTTT
14 TRBJ2-7 . . TRBV11-2 CASSLVSGLGEQYF TGTGCCAGCAGCTTAGTATCGGGACTTGGCGAGCAGTACTTC
14 TRBJ2-2 . . TRBV9 CASSVLGNTGELFF TGTGCCAGCAGCGTTCTCGGGAACACCGGGGAGCTGTTTTTT
16 TRBJ2-2 . . TRBV5-4 CATRPSAGGFTGELFF TGTGCCACCCGGCCTAGCGCCGGAGGATTCACCGGGGAGCTGTTTTTT
13 TRBJ2-2 . . TRBV5-1 CASSLRTTGELFF TGCGCCAGCAGCTTACGAACCACCGGGGAGCTGTTTTTT
15 TRBJ2-3 TRBD2 . TRBV28 CASSLRGGSTDTQYF TGTGCCAGCAGTTTACGGGGGGGGAGCACAGATACGCAGTATTTT
13 TRBJ2-5 . . TRBV29-1 CSTRTLLRETQYF TGCAGCACACGGACTCTCCTGCGGGAGACCCAGTACTTC
15 TRBJ2-1 . . TRBV5-4 CASSSAPGTSNEQFF TGTGCCAGCAGCTCCGCACCCGGGACTTCGAATGAGCAGTTCTTC
14 TRBJ1-1 . . TRBV18 CASSPEGTGTEAFF TGTGCCAGCTCACCGGAAGGGACGGGCACTGAAGCTTTCTTT
15 TRBJ1-5 . . TRBV2 CASSPGALPNQPQHF TGTGCCAGCAGCCCGGGGGCGCTTCCCAATCAGCCCCAGCATTTT
14 TRBJ2-3 TRBD1 . TRBV7-9 CASSIDRGTDTQYF TGTGCCAGCAGTATTGACAGGGGCACAGATACGCAGTATTTT
15 TRBJ2-7 . . TRBV16 CASSQSGESSYEQYF TGTGCCAGCAGCCAATCCGGCGAGAGCTCCTACGAGCAGTACTTC
17 TRBJ1-4 . once TRBV7-3 CASNQSQGRATNEKLFF TGTGCCAGCAACCAGAGTCAGGGCAGAGCAACTAATGAAAAACTGTTTTTT
17 TRBJ2-7 TRBD2 once TRBV28 CASSPNPRLAHSYEQYF TGTGCCAGTAGTCCTAACCCAAGACTAGCGCACTCCTACGAGCAGTACTTC
13 TRBJ1-1 . . TRBV6-1 CASRLTVNTEAFF TGTGCCAGCAGGTTGACGGTCAACACTGAAGCTTTCTTT
15 TRBJ2-7 . . TRBV6-1 CASSTRLGQIHEQYF TGTGCCAGCAGTACGCGACTGGGACAAATCCACGAGCAGTACTTC
16 TRBJ1-5 . . TRBV13 CASSLKGQTPSQPQHF TGTGCCAGCAGCTTAAAGGGGCAGACTCCGTCGCAGCCCCAGCATTTT
16 TRBJ2-5 TRBD1 . TRBV5-1 CASSYGGTGAGETQYF TGCGCCAGCAGCTACGGAGGGACAGGGGCCGGGGAGACCCAGTACTTC
17 TRBJ2-7 TRBD2 . TRBV7-2 CASSRISGFPPAYEQYF TGTGCCAGCAGCCGGATTAGCGGGTTCCCCCCCGCCTACGAGCAGTACTTC
15 TRBJ2-5 . . TRBV6-6 CASSYLKRNQETQYF TGTGCCAGCAGTTACCTTAAGCGGAACCAAGAGACCCAGTACTTC
15 TRBJ2-1 TRBD2 . TRBV7-2 CASSPGTSGSNEQFF TGTGCCAGCAGCCCTGGGACTAGCGGGAGTAATGAGCAGTTCTTC
14 TRBJ2-3 . . TRBV5-6 CASSLVGIIDTQYF TGTGCCAGCAGCTTGGTCGGGATTATAGATACGCAGTATTTT
14 TRBJ2-5 . . TRBV5-1 CASSLGQVQETQYF TGCGCCAGCAGCTTGGGACAGGTCCAAGAGACCCAGTACTTC
18 TRBJ1-5 TRBD1 once TRBV19 CASSVQPRGQGPNQPQHF TGTGCCAGTAGTGTCCAACCCCGTGGACAGGGGCCCAATCAGCCCCAGCATTTT
14 TRBJ1-2 . . TRBV6-6 CASTGNPRPYGYTF TGTGCCAGCACCGGGAACCCGCGACCCTATGGCTACACCTTC
15 TRBJ1-4 . . TRBV5-1 CASSLLDGPNEKLFF TGCGCCAGCAGCTTGCTGGACGGCCCTAATGAAAAACTGTTTTTT